This paragraph reports one TCR beta chain. The authors' processing: Counts of nucleated cells, estimated from reference gene primer amplification, were obtained. Produced via immunoSEQ multiplex PCR; TCRdb's table is partial and in-frame only. The V and J calls and the clone size are those of that table, but D and trimming were determined from the DNA. The sample records more than 150,000 clones, around 90% being singletons. This entry belongs to a study of blood T cell repertoires in COVID-19. Study-wide context: Samples taken during acute and convalescent COVID-19 were collected in the United States, Italy and Spain. Sample material is recorded as cDNA or gDNA derived from T cells, B-cell-depleted T cells, or PBMCs.

V was pared by 1 base and J by 1 base, with 7 bases between. CDR1 and CDR2 (germline): MGHRA, YSYEKL. This CDR3 spans 14 amino acids. Sequenced sample: peripheral blood. The genes are TRBV4-1 and TRBJ1-2, with D possibly matching TRBD1 (5 bases). This TCR was recovered from a man aged 50 to 59 with acute or convalescent COVID-19. The CDR3 here is CASSQGGGNYGYTF. CDR3 DNA sequence: TGCGCCAGCAGCCAAGGGGGGGGTAACTATGGCTACACCTTC.